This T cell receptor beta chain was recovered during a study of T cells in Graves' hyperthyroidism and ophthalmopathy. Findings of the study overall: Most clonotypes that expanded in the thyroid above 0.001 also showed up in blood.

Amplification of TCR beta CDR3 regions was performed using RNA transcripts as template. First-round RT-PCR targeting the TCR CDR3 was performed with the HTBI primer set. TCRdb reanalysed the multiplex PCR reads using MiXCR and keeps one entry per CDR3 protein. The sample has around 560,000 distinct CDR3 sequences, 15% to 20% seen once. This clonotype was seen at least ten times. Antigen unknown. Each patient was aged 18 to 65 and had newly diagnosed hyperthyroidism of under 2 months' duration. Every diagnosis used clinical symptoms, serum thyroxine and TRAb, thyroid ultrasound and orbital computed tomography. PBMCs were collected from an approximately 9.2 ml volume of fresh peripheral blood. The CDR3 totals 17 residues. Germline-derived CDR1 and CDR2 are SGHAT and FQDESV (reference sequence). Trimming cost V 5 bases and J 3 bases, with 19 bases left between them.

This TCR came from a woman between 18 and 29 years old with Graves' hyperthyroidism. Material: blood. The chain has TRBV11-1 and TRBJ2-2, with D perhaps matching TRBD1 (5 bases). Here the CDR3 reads CASSPRADGVYTGELFF. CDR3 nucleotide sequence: TGTGCCAGCAGCCCCAGGGCGGACGGAGTCTACACCGGGGAGCTGTTTTTT.